This TCR beta chain originates from a study of control samples from healthy donors and cancer patients. In germline, CDR1 is SGHAT, CDR2 FQNNGV. The CDR3 consists of 15 residues. After removal of 5 bases from V and 1 base from J, the junction contained 7 bases not matched to a gene. This clone was seen only once. The table came from immunoSEQ multiplex PCR; TCRdb's copy has only in-frame clones and leaves some out. The sample holds some 100,000 clones, 80% to 95% seen once. The sequenced sample was blood. This clonotype originated in a man aged 18 to 35 in good health. V and J are TRBV11-2 and TRBJ1-1; 7 positions match TRBD1. The DNA of the CDR3 is TGTGCCAGCAGCAGCCCGGGACAGAAGAACACTGAAGCTTTCTTT. Its translation is CASSSPGQKNTEAFF.